This T cell receptor beta chain was recovered during a study of blood T cell repertoires in COVID-19. Study overall: Some COVID-19 samples were acute and others convalescent; all came from the United States, Italy and Spain.

The V segment lost 3 bases and the J segment 6 bases; nucleotides outside the gene matches: 3. In germline, CDR1 is SGHAT, CDR2 FQNNGV. This CDR3 is 13 amino acids long. Enrollees, about 18 to 89 years old, lived in about two dozen US areas. In the study's own analysis: For nucleated cells, counts were estimated from reference gene primer amplification. Sequenced by immunoSEQ multiplex PCR; TCRdb stores in-frame clones only, minus some. For V, J and clone size, that table is used; D and trimming come from the DNA. The sample comprises 170,000 or so clones, around four fifths of which are singletons, and approximately 15% rests with the top ten.

The sequenced material came from PBMCs or T cells enriched from blood (not recorded which). The chain has TRBV11-2 and TRBJ2-7, with 9 bases matching TRBD1. The source of this sequence is a woman between 50 and 59 years old who had recovered from COVID-19. The CDR3 loop is CASSFGTGTEQYF. Here the CDR3 DNA reads TGTGCCAGCAGCTTCGGGACAGGGACCGAGCAGTACTTC.